The clone carrying this TCR beta chain was counted a few times. Its antigen remains unknown. Per sample, a minimum of 6.5 million PBMCs were isolated. A second PCR of 7 to 11 cycles used a sample-barcoded 5' primer and a J-beta primer mix. TCRdb independently ran MiXCR on the 5' RACE reads; one entry per CDR3 protein. The sample holds some 560,000 distinct CDR3 sequences; around 27% are singletons and the top ten take approximately 3.6%. V lost 0 bases to trimming and J lost 7 bases, with 6 bases between them. Germline CDR1 SGHTA, CDR2 FQGNSA. The CDR3 runs 13 residues. The data were obtained in a study of blood T cells in healthy people across ages. Findings and limits, study-wide: Long-lived and aged donors differed, with more naive CD4+ cells and higher diversity in the long-lived. Total diversity from one million sequenced T cells was likely underestimated.

The sample also formed part of further work on T cells of mothers and their children. This second study notes: When mothers and children were related, their normalized repertoire overlap, which was always slightly higher, did not differ significantly from that of unrelated pairs.

This clonotype was obtained from a boy aged 2 to 10 in good health. The sample consisted of blood. This chain links TRBV7-2 with TRBJ1-4; D unclear. The CDR3 sequence: CASSLASGEKLFF. CDR3 coding DNA: TGTGCCAGCAGCTTAGCATCAGGTGAAAAACTGTTTTTT.